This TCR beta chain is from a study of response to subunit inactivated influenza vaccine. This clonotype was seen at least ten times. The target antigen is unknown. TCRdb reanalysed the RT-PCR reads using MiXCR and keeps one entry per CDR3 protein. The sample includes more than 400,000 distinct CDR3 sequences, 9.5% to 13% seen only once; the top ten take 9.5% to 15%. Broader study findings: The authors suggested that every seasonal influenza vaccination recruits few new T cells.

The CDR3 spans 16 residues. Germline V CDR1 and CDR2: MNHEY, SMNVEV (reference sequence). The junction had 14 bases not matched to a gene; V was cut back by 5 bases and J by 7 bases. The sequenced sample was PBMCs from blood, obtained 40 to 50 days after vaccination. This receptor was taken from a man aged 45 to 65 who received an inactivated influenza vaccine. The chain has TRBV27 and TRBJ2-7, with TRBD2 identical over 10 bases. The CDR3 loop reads CASSTTSGALPREQYF. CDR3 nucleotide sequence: TGTGCCAGCAGTACCACTAGCGGGGCCCTTCCTCGGGAGCAGTACTTC.